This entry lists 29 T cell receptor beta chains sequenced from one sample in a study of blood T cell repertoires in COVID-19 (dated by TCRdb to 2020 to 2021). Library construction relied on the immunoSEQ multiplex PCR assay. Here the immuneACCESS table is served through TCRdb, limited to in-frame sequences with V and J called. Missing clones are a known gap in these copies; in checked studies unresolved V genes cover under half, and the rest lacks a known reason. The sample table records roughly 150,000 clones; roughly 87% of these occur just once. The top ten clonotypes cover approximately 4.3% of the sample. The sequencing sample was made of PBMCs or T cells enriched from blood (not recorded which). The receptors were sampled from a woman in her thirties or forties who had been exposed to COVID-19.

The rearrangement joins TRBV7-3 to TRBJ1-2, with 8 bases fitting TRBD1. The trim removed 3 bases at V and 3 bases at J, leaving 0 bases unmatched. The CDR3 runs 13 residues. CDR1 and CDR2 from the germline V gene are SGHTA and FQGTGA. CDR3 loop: CASSLTGDYGYTF. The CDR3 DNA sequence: TGTGCCAGCAGCTTGACAGGGGACTATGGCTACACCTTC.

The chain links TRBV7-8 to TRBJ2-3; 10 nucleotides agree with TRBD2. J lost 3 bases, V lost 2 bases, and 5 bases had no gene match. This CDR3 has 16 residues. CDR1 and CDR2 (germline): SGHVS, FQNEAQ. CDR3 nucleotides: TGTGCCAGCAGCTTAAATCTAGCGGGAGCAACAGATACGCAGTATTTT. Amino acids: CASSLNLAGATDTQYF.

CDR3 residues: CASSLQGYNEQFF. The DNA of the CDR3 is TGTGCCAGCAGCTTACAGGGATACAATGAGCAGTTCTTC. This chain joins TRBV7-3 and TRBJ2-1; tentatively, D is TRBD1 (5 bases). The CDR3 has 13 amino acids. The V and J ends lost 2 bases and 4 bases respectively, with 6 bases between them. The germline V gene has CDR1 SGHTA and CDR2 FQGTGA.

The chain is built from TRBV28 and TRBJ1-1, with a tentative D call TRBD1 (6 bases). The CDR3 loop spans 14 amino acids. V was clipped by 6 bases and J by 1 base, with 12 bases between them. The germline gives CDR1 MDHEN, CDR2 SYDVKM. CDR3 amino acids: CASSRVTGNTEAFF. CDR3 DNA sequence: TGTGCCAGCAGCCGTGTGACAGGGAACACTGAAGCTTTCTTT.

CDR3 sequence (DNA): TGTGCCAGCAGCTTGGGGCGACAGGTTCTTGAAAAACTGTTTTTT. Protein product: CASSLGRQVLEKLFF. V gene TRBV11-2 combines with J gene TRBJ1-4; perhaps TRBD1 as D (6 bases). Trimming shortened V by 3 bases and J by 7 bases, and 15 bases separated the two germline ends. The CDR3 has 15 amino acids. Germline V lookup: CDR1 SGHAT, CDR2 FQNNGV.

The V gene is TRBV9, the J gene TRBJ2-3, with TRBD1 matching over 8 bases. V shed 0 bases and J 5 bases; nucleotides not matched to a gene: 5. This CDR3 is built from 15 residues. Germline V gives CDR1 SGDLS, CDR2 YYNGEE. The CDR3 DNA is TGTGCCAGCAGCGTAGGGCAGGGGGCCAAAGATACGCAGTATTTT. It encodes CASSVGQGAKDTQYF. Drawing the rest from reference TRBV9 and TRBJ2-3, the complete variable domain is DSGVTQTPKHLITATGQRVTLRCSPRSGDLSVYWYQQSLDQGLQFLIQYYNGEERAKGNILERFSAQQFPDLHSELNLSSLELGDSALYFCASSVGQGAKDTQYFGPGTRLTVL.

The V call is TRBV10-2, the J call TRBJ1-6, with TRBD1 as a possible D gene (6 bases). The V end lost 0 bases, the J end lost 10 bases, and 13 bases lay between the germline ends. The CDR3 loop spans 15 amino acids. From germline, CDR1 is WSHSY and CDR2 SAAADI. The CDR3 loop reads CASSESQGRGSPLHF. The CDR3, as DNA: TGCGCCAGCAGTGAGTCCCAGGGGCGTGGGTCACCCCTCCACTTT.

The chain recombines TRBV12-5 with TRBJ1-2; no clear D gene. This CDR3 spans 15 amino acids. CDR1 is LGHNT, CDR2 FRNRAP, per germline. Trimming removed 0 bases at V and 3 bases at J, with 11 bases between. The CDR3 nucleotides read TGTGCTAGTGGTTTGGTACATACGACTTACTATGGCTACACCTTC. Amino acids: CASGLVHTTYYGYTF.

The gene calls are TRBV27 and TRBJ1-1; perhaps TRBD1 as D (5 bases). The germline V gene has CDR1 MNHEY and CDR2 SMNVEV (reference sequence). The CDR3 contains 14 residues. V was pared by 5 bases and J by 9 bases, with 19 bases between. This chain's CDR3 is CASSLLSLDSQAFF. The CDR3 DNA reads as TGTGCCAGCAGTCTCTTGTCCCTCGACAGTCAAGCTTTCTTT.

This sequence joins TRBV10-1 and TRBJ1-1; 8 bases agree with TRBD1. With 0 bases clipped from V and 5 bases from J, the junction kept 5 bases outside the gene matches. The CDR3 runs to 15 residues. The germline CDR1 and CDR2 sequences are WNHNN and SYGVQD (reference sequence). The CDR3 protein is CASSESRTGRTEAFF. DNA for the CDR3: TGCGCCAGCAGTGAGTCCCGGACAGGGCGAACTGAAGCTTTCTTT.

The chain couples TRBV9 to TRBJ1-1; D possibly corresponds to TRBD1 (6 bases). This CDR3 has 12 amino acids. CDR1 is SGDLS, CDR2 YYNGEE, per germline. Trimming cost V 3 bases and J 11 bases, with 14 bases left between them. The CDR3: CASSAQGKHAFF. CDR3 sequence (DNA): TGTGCCAGCAGCGCCCAGGGGAAGCATGCTTTCTTT.

The CDR3 here is CASSLAGRPLDTQYF. For the CDR3, the DNA is TGTGCCAGCAGCTTAGCGGGGAGGCCATTAGATACGCAGTATTTT. The rearrangement links TRBV7-2 to TRBJ2-3; TRBD2 might be the D (6 bases). Germline V gene data show CDR1 as SGHTA and CDR2 as FQGNSA. The CDR3 loop spans 15 amino acids. Trimming shortened V by 0 bases and J by 5 bases, and 12 bases separated the two germline ends. The entire variable domain, with the rest obtained from reference TRBV7-2 and TRBJ2-3, is as follows: GAGVSQSPSNKVTEKGKDVELRCDPISGHTALYWYRQSLGQGLEFLIYFQGNSAPDKSGLPSDRFSAERTGGSVSTLTIQRTQQEDSAVYLCASSLAGRPLDTQYFGPGTRLTVL.

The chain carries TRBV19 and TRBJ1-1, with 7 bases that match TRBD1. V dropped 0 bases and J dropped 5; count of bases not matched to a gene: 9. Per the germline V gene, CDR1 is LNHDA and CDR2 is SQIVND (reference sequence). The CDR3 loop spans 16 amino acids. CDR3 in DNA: TGTGCCAGTAGTATAGATGTAAGGGGGCCAGGGACTGAAGCTTTCTTT. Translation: CASSIDVRGPGTEAFF.

For the CDR3, the DNA is TGTGCCAGCAGCTCGACTAGTTTCCGGTACAATGAGCAGTTCTTC. Encoded protein: CASSSTSFRYNEQFF. This chain connects TRBV11-3 to TRBJ2-1, with D possibly being TRBD2 (6 bases). CDR1 and CDR2 (germline): SGHNT, YENEEA. Trimming took 4 bases from V and 4 from J, leaving 14 bases between them. This CDR3 has 15 amino acids.

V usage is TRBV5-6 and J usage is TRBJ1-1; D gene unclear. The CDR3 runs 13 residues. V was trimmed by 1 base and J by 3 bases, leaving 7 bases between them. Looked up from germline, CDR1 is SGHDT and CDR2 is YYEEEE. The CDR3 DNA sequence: TGTGCCAGCAGCTTGAACAGCTACACTGAAGCTTTCTTT. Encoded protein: CASSLNSYTEAFF.

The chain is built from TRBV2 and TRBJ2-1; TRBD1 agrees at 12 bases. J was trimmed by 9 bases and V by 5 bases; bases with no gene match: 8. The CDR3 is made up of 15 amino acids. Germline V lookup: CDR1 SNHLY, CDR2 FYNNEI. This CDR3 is CASSITGQGASEQFF. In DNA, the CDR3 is TGTGCCAGCAGTATAACGGGACAGGGGGCGAGTGAGCAGTTCTTC.

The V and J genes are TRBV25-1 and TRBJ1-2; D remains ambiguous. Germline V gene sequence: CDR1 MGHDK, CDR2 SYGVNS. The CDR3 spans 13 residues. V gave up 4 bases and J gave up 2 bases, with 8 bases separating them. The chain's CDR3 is CASSGRGNYGYTF. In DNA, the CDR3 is TGTGCCAGCAGTGGGCGGGGAAACTATGGCTACACCTTC.

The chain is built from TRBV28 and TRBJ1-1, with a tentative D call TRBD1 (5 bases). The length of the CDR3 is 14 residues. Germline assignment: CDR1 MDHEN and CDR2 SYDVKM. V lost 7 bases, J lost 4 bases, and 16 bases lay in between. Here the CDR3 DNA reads TGTGCCAGCACGAGTGGGGGTAGCGGCACTGAAGCTTTCTTT. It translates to CASTSGGSGTEAFF. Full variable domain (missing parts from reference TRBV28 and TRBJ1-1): DVKVTQSSRYLVKRTGEKVFLECVQDMDHENMFWYRQDPGLGLRLIYFSYDVKMKEKGDIPEGYSVSREKKERFSLILESASTNQTSMYLCASTSGGSGTEAFFGQGTRLTVV.

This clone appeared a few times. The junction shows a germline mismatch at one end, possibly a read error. The CDR3 spells CASSLEWERDF. Written as DNA, the CDR3 is TGCGCCAGCAGCTTGGAGTGGGAGAGGGACTTC. The gene calls are TRBV5-1 and TRBJ2-7, with D tentatively TRBD2 (5 bases). The CDR3 has 11 residues. Germline V gene lookup returns CDR1 SGHRS and CDR2 YFSETQ.

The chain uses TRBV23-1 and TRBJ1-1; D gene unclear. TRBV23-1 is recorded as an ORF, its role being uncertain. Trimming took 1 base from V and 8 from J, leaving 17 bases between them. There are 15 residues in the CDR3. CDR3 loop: CASSQFEEILLEAFF. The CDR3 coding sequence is TGCGCCAGCAGTCAATTTGAGGAAATCCTTCTGGAAGCTTTCTTT.

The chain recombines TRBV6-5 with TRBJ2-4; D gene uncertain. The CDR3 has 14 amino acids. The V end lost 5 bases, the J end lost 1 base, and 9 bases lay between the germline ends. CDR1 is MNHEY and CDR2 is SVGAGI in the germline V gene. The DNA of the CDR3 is TGTGCCAGCAGTCCCATAGCCGCCAAAAACATTCAGTACTTC. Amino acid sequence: CASSPIAAKNIQYF.

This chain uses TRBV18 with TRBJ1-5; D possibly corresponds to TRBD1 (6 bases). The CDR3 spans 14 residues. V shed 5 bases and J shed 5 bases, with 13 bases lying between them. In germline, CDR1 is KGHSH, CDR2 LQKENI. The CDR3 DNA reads TGTGCCAGCTCAGTCCGGGACATTGATCAGCCCCAGCATTTT. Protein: CASSVRDIDQPQHF.

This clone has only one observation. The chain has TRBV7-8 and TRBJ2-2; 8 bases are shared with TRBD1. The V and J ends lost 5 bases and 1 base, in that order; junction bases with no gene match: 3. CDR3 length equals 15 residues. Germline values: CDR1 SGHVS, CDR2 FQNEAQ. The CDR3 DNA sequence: TGTGCCAGCAGCCTGGACAGGGAGAACACCGGGGAGCTGTTTTTT. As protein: CASSLDRENTGELFF.

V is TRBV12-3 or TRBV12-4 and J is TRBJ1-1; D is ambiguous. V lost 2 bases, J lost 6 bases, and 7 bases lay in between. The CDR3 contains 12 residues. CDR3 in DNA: TGTGCCAGCAGTTTATCGGGTCCTGAAGCTTTCTTT. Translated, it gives CASSLSGPEAFF.

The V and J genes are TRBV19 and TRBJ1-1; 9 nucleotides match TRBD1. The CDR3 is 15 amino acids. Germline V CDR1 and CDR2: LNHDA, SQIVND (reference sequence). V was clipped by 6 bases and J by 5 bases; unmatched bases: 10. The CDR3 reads CASRARRTGVTEAFF. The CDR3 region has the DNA TGTGCCAGTAGGGCCAGGAGGACAGGGGTTACTGAAGCTTTCTTT.

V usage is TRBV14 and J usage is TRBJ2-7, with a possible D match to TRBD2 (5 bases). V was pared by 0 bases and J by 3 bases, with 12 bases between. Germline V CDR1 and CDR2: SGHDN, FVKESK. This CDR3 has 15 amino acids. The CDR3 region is CASSQDWTGIYEQYF. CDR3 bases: TGTGCCAGCAGCCAAGATTGGACGGGAATCTACGAGCAGTACTTC. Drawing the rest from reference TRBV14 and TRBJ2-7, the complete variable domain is EAGVTQFPSHSVIEKGQTVTLRCDPISGHDNLYWYRRVMGKEIKFLLHFVKESKQDESGMPNNRFLAERTGGTYSTLKVQPAELEDSGVYFCASSQDWTGIYEQYFGPGTRLTVT.

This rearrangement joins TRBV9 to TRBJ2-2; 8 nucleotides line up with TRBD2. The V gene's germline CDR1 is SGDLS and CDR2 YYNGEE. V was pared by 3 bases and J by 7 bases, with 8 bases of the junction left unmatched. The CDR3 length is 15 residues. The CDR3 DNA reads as TGTGCCAGCAGCGGACTAGCGAGAAGCGGCGGGGAGCTGTTTTTT. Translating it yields CASSGLARSGGELFF.

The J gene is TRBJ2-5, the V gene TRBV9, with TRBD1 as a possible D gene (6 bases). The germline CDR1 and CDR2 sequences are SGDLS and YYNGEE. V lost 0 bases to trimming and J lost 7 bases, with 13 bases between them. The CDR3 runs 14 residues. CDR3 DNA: TGTGCCAGCAGCGTAGAAGGGGGAGTTGGGACCCAGTACTTC. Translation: CASSVEGGVGTQYF.

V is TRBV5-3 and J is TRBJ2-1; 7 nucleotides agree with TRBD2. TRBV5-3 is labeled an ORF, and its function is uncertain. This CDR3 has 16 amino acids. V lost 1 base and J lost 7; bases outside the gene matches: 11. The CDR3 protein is CARSLLRRERENEQFF. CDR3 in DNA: TGTGCCAGAAGCTTGTTACGGCGGGAGAGGGAAAATGAGCAGTTCTTC.